These 18 T cell receptor beta chains were all obtained from the same sample, sequenced in a study of cytomegalovirus exposure and HLA in healthy donors. The PCR ran on 60 Vbeta and 13 Jbeta primers. Profiling relied on immunoSEQ multiplex PCR, and the TCRdb table lists in-frame clones only, not all of them. The sample has about 160,000 clones, about four fifths seen once; the top ten hold around 4.3%. Sequences were obtained from PBMCs. The receptors here all came from a man aged 45 to 65 in good health and CMV-seropositive.

This chain links TRBV5-1 with TRBJ1-1; D gene uncertain. CDR1 SGHRS and CDR2 YFSETQ come from the germline V gene. Trimming took 3 bases from V and 1 from J, leaving 13 bases between them. There are 15 residues in the CDR3. CDR3 coding DNA: TGCGCCAGCAGCTCGTCACAGCAAAAGAACACTGAAGCTTTCTTT. It codes for CASSSSQQKNTEAFF.

The chain carries TRBV30 and TRBJ2-1, with a weak D call TRBD1 (6 bases). Trimming took 3 bases from V and 10 from J, leaving 19 bases between them. The CDR3 runs to 14 residues. The germline V gene has CDR1 GTSNPN and CDR2 SVGIG (reference sequence). The CDR3 reads CAWRDSVYSGEQFF. DNA of the CDR3: TGTGCCTGGAGGGACAGCGTCTACTCCGGGGAGCAGTTCTTC. The whole variable domain, remainder taken from reference TRBV30 and TRBJ2-1, is SQTIHQWPATLVQPVGSPLSLECTVEGTSNPNLYWYRQAAGRGLQLLFYSVGIGQISSEVPQNLSASRPQDRQFILSSKKLLLSDSGFYLCAWRDSVYSGEQFFGPGTRLTVL.

J is TRBJ2-7 and V is TRBV7-2, with D possibly matching TRBD1 (5 bases). Germline V CDR1 and CDR2: SGHTA, FQGNSA. V was clipped by 2 bases and J by 6 bases, with 8 bases between them. The CDR3 sequence is 12 residues long. The CDR3 is CASSLSGAEQYF. The CDR3 DNA reads TGTGCCAGCAGCTTATCTGGGGCCGAGCAGTACTTC.

J is TRBJ1-2 and V is TRBV14; no definite D call. CDR3 length: 15 amino acids. CDR1 and CDR2 from the germline V gene are SGHDN and FVKESK. Trimming left V 0 bases short and J 4 bases short, with 12 bases between. The DNA for the CDR3 is TGTGCCAGCAGCCAAGATGCGGGCTACGGCTATGGCTACACCTTC. Its protein is CASSQDAGYGYGYTF. The whole variable domain, remainder taken from reference TRBV14 and TRBJ1-2, is EAGVTQFPSHSVIEKGQTVTLRCDPISGHDNLYWYRRVMGKEIKFLLHFVKESKQDESGMPNNRFLAERTGGTYSTLKVQPAELEDSGVYFCASSQDAGYGYGYTFGSGTRLTVV.

The V gene is TRBV9, the J gene TRBJ2-1; 13 nucleotides agree with TRBD2. The CDR3 has 16 residues. Germline-derived CDR1 and CDR2 are SGDLS and YYNGEE. The V segment lost 0 bases and the J segment 11 bases; nucleotides outside the gene matches: 8. The CDR3 reads CASSVATGLAGMKQFF. The CDR3 nucleotides read TGTGCCAGCAGCGTAGCTACGGGACTAGCGGGAATGAAGCAGTTCTTC.

V and J are TRBV18 and TRBJ2-3, with TRBD2 matching over 10 bases. The CDR3 covers 15 residues. The J segment lost 4 bases and the V segment lost 3 bases, leaving 4 bases of the junction unmatched. Germline V lookup: CDR1 KGHSH, CDR2 LQKENI. This chain's CDR3 is CASSPASGRSDTQYF. DNA for the CDR3: TGTGCCAGCTCACCGGCTAGCGGGAGATCAGATACGCAGTATTTT.

The genes are TRBV10-3 and TRBJ1-1, with 7 bases identical to TRBD1. This CDR3 contains 13 residues. Unmatched junction bases numbered 0, after V lost 0 bases and J lost 5 bases. The germline V gene encodes CDR1 ENHRY and CDR2 SYGVKD. The CDR3 sequence is CAISESQGTEAFF. In nucleotides, the CDR3 is TGTGCCATCAGTGAGTCACAGGGGACTGAAGCTTTCTTT.

V is TRBV2 and J is TRBJ2-1; possible D gene TRBD2, 5 bases. V gave up 11 bases and J gave up 5 bases, with 19 bases separating them. The germline V gene encodes CDR1 SNHLY and CDR2 FYNNEI. The CDR3 loop spans 14 amino acids. The DNA for the CDR3 is TGTGCCTTCAGGATTGCGGGTATAGACAATGAGCAGTTCTTC. It codes for CAFRIAGIDNEQFF.

This chain links TRBV12-5 with TRBJ2-5; tentatively, D is TRBD1 (6 bases). Trimming removed 4 bases from V and 2 bases from J, with 11 bases in between. Germline V gives CDR1 LGHNT, CDR2 FRNRAP. The CDR3 spans 14 residues. Here the CDR3 reads CASGSGQRQETQYF. The DNA of the CDR3 is TGTGCTAGTGGTTCCGGACAGCGTCAAGAGACCCAGTACTTC.

The chain is built from TRBV6-6 and TRBJ2-5, with a tentative D call TRBD1 (5 bases). There are 14 residues in the CDR3. Trimming stripped 7 bases from V and 1 base from J, with 13 bases between. CDR1 MNHNY and CDR2 SVGAGI come from the germline V gene (reference sequence). CDR3 loop: CASNHRSFQETQYF. In DNA form, the CDR3 reads TGTGCCAGCAATCACAGGTCCTTCCAAGAGACCCAGTACTTC.

This chain joins TRBV10-1 and TRBJ2-1; a possible D gene is TRBD2 (5 bases). The CDR3 is made up of 15 amino acids. Germline V gives CDR1 WNHNN, CDR2 SYGVQD (reference sequence). V lost 7 bases, J lost 3 bases, and 16 bases lay in between. CDR3 DNA sequence: TGCGCCAGCACCGACGGCGGGTTAGGCTACAATGAGCAGTTCTTC. It yields the protein CASTDGGLGYNEQFF.

As concerns this clone: This sample includes further DNA sequences coding for the same CDR3. This chain connects TRBV27 to TRBJ2-1; D possibly corresponds to TRBD1 (5 bases). CDR1 is MNHEY and CDR2 is SMNVEV in the germline V gene (reference sequence). This CDR3 region has 16 residues. V lost 0 bases to trimming and J lost 0 bases, with 9 bases between them. The DNA of the CDR3 is TGTGCCAGCAGTTTATCCCAGGGAAGCTCCTACAATGAGCAGTTCTTC. As protein: CASSLSQGSSYNEQFF.

The V and J genes are TRBV19 and TRBJ2-4, with D perhaps matching TRBD1 (6 bases). This CDR3 has 15 residues. Trimming removed 4 bases from V and 5 bases from J, with 15 bases in between. The V gene's germline CDR1 is LNHDA and CDR2 SQIVND (reference sequence). The CDR3 bases are TGTGCCAGTAGTACCCTGACAGGACTCGAAAACATTCAGTACTTC. Amino acid sequence: CASSTLTGLENIQYF.

This chain links TRBV11-2 with TRBJ2-7; a weak D match, TRBD1 (5 bases). CDR3 length: 11 residues. V was pared by 5 bases and J by 4 bases, with 6 bases between. Per germline, CDR1 SGHAT and CDR2 FQNNGV. CDR3 nucleotides: TGTGCCAGCAGCCCAGGGTACGAGCAGTACTTC. It specifies CASSPGYEQYF.

This chain connects TRBV19 to TRBJ1-2; 11 bases fit TRBD1. The V segment lost 5 bases and the J segment 4 bases; nucleotides outside the gene matches: 3. This CDR3 contains 14 residues. CDR1 and CDR2 from the germline V gene are LNHDA and SQIVND (reference sequence). The chain's CDR3 is CASSFGTGGYGYTF. CDR3 bases: TGTGCCAGTAGTTTCGGGACAGGGGGCTATGGCTACACCTTC.

This chain connects TRBV7-9 to TRBJ2-7, with D possibly being TRBD2 (7 bases). The CDR3 totals 15 residues. Trimming removed 1 base at V and 0 bases at J, with 10 bases between. Germline lookup yields CDR1 SEHNR and CDR2 FQNEAQ (reference sequence). In DNA, the CDR3 is TGTGCCAGCAGCTTAGGAGGGGGGGCCTCCTACGAGCAGTACTTC. Encoded protein: CASSLGGGASYEQYF.

For the CDR3, the DNA is TGTGCCAGCAGCCAGGGGACATTTGAAGCTTTCTTT. Translated, it gives CASSQGTFEAFF. The chain has TRBV4-2 and TRBJ1-1; TRBD1 is a possible D gene (6 bases). V was clipped by 3 bases and J by 7 bases, with 9 bases between them. The CDR3 is 12 residues long. Looked up from germline, CDR1 is LGHNA and CDR2 is YNFKEQ.

The V gene is TRBV29-1, the J gene TRBJ1-5, with 9 bases matching TRBD1. V shed 6 bases and J 2 bases; nucleotides not matched to a gene: 8. From germline, CDR1 is SQVTM and CDR2 ANQGSEA. The CDR3 is 15 amino acids. The CDR3 region has the DNA TGCAGCGTGCAACAGGGGGCAGGGGGCAATCAGCCCCAGCATTTT. It specifies CSVQQGAGGNQPQHF.